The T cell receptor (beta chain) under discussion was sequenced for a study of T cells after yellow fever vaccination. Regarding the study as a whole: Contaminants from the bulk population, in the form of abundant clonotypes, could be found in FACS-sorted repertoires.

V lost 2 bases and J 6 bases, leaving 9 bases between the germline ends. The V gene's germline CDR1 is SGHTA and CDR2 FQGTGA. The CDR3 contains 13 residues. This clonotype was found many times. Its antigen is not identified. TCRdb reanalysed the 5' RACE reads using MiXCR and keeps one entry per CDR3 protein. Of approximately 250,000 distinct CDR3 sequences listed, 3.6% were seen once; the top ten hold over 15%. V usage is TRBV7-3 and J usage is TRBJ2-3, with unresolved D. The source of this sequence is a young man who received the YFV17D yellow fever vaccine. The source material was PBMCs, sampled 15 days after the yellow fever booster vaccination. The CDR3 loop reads CASSLWEVDTQYF. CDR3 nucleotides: TGTGCCAGCAGCTTATGGGAAGTTGATACGCAGTATTTT.